This entry is about one T cell receptor (beta chain). The antigen remains unidentified. The sample originates from a study of regulatory T cells in long-lasting Graves disease. General study results and limits: It is possible that accuracy was reduced by the small size of the sample. Patients with persistent disease showed a bias toward TRBV28, TRBJ1-2 and TRBJ2-5.

The V segment lost 4 bases and the J segment 1 base; nucleotides outside the gene matches: 8. Germline CDR1 and CDR2: SGDLS and YYNGEE. The CDR3 runs to 15 residues. Libraries of TCR beta came from iRepertoire HTBI primers plus Arm-PCR of CDR3 regions. Using its own MiXCR run on the multiplex PCR reads, TCRdb lists one record per CDR3 protein. The profile shows fewer than 650,000 distinct CDR3 sequences, about 15% of them singletons. Time point meaning: newly diagnosed GD, antithyroid drugs for less than 3 months. RNA extracted from PBMCs served as the sequencing template. Separately, the same data were catalogued under a study of T cells in Graves' hyperthyroidism and ophthalmopathy. According to that study: Clonotypes that were expanded in thyroid above 0.001 mostly appeared in blood too.

The chain uses TRBV9 and TRBJ2-7; 7 bases fit TRBD2. This TCR was sampled from a man between 18 and 35 years old with Graves disease. Sequenced here: peripheral blood mononuclear cells (PBMCs), sampled at new diagnosis, from a patient treated with antithyroid drugs. The CDR3, as DNA: TGTGCCAGCAGCCCTAGCGGAGGGGCATCCTACGAGCAGTACTTC. Its translation is CASSPSGGASYEQYF.